These 29 T cell receptor beta chains were all obtained from the same sample, sequenced in a study of blood T cell repertoires in COVID-19. Assay: immunoSEQ multiplex PCR; the TCRdb copy retains only in-frame clones and omits some. The table records about 440,000 clones, about 90% of them present only once. Material for sequencing was PBMCs or T cells enriched from blood (not recorded which). The receptor set was obtained from a man between 18 and 29 years old who had recovered from COVID-19.

The chain uses TRBV3-1 (or the pseudogene TRBV3-2) and TRBJ1-3; the match to TRBD1 covers 8 bases. Unmatched junction bases numbered 0, after V lost 4 bases and J lost 1 base. The CDR3 sequence is 14 residues long. Germline V lookup: CDR1 LGHDT, CDR2 YNNKEL (reference sequence). The CDR3 sequence: CASSRDRSGNTIYF. DNA of the CDR3: TGTGCCAGCAGCCGGGACAGGTCTGGAAACACCATATATTTT.

This chain connects TRBV28 to TRBJ1-4, with 8 bases fitting TRBD1. The V gene end was trimmed by 5 bases and the J gene end by 8 bases; junction bases not matched to a gene: 4. The CDR3 length is 13 residues. Germline V gene sequence: CDR1 MDHEN, CDR2 SYDVKM. The CDR3 DNA reads as TGTGCCAGCAGTCCTCGGACAGGGGAAAAACTGTTTTTT. Its protein is CASSPRTGEKLFF. The variable domain in full, with the rest retrieved from reference TRBV28 and TRBJ1-4, is DVKVTQSSRYLVKRTGEKVFLECVQDMDHENMFWYRQDPGLGLRLIYFSYDVKMKEKGDIPEGYSVSREKKERFSLILESASTNQTSMYLCASSPRTGEKLFFGSGTQLSVL.

Only one count was recorded for this clone. The chain is built from TRBV11-2 and TRBJ2-3; tentatively, D is TRBD2 (6 bases). V shed 5 bases and J shed 8 bases, with 8 bases lying between them. Germline V gene sequence: CDR1 SGHAT, CDR2 FQNNGV. The CDR3 has 11 residues. Written as DNA, the CDR3 is TGTGCCAGCAGCGCGGAGGGTACGCAGTATTTT. Its protein product is CASSAEGTQYF.

The V gene is TRBV18, the J gene TRBJ2-2; possibly TRBD1 for D (6 bases). The CDR3 extends over 17 amino acids. V lost 1 base, J lost 4 bases, and 16 bases lay in between. Germline V lookup: CDR1 KGHSH, CDR2 LQKENI. For the CDR3, the DNA is TGTGCCAGCTCACCACTGGGGGCTCAGGGAAGCACCGGGGAGCTGTTTTTT. It yields the protein CASSPLGAQGSTGELFF.

The V and J genes are TRBV2 and TRBJ1-3; D uncertain. From germline, CDR1 is SNHLY and CDR2 FYNNEI. This CDR3 is built from 18 residues. V was cut by 7 bases and J by 0 bases, with 22 bases left in between. CDR3: CASKSNSNSVGSGNTIYF. The DNA of the CDR3 is TGTGCCAGCAAATCGAACAGTAATTCTGTCGGCTCTGGAAACACCATATATTTT.

The J gene is TRBJ2-7, the V gene TRBV19; TRBD2 is a possible D gene (6 bases). Germline V gives CDR1 LNHDA, CDR2 SQIVND (reference sequence). V was pared by 6 bases and J by 4 bases, with 16 bases between. The CDR3 extends over 14 amino acids. This chain's CDR3 is CASRSGLPGYEQYF. The CDR3 nucleotides are TGTGCCAGTAGGTCGGGACTGCCAGGATACGAGCAGTACTTC.

V and J are TRBV7-9 and TRBJ1-6, with D unclear. Germline V lookup: CDR1 SEHNR, CDR2 FQNEAQ (reference sequence). CDR3 length equals 15 residues. The V and J ends lost 3 bases and 6 bases respectively, with 12 bases between them. The CDR3 sequence is CASSFDLTGNSPLHF. CDR3 bases: TGTGCCAGCAGCTTCGACCTGACGGGTAATTCACCCCTCCACTTT.

This clone showed up just once. This chain uses TRBV18 with TRBJ1-2, with D possibly matching TRBD1 (6 bases). Trimming shortened V by 3 bases and J by 3 bases, and 8 bases separated the two germline ends. Germline CDR1 and CDR2: KGHSH and LQKENI. The CDR3 has 13 residues. This CDR3 is CASSPNRDYGYTF. The CDR3 bases are TGTGCCAGCTCACCGAACAGGGACTATGGCTACACCTTC.

To note about this clone: Distinct nucleotide sequences in the sample also encode this CDR3. The rearrangement links TRBV10-3 to TRBJ1-5, with unresolved D. Trimming left V 0 bases short and J 5 bases short, with 5 bases between. The CDR3 totals 13 residues. Germline V gene sequence: CDR1 ENHRY, CDR2 SYGVKD. The CDR3 nucleotides are TGTGCCATCAGTGAGTCGGCGGATCAGCCCCAGCATTTT. Protein: CAISESADQPQHF.

The sample holds a few counts of this clone. The chain recombines TRBV30 with TRBJ1-5, with D possibly being TRBD1 (5 bases). The ends were cut back, 1 base at V and 6 bases at J, with 10 bases in the middle. CDR3 length equals 13 residues. CDR1 and CDR2 (germline): GTSNPN, SVGIG (reference sequence). This chain's CDR3 is CAWSGKGRQPQHF. The CDR3 DNA is TGTGCCTGGAGTGGAAAGGGGCGTCAGCCCCAGCATTTT.

The sample holds one count of this clone. V and J are TRBV11-2 and TRBJ1-2; tentative D call: TRBD1 (6 bases). Germline-derived CDR1 and CDR2 are SGHAT and FQNNGV. The CDR3 covers 14 residues. Trimming took off 4 bases at V and 8 bases at J, with 17 bases between the two ends. CDR3 nucleotides: TGTGCCAGCAGCTCCGACTTCGGGGGGGCCGGCTACACCTTC. It is translated as CASSSDFGGAGYTF.

This clone occurred once. V and J are TRBV2 and TRBJ1-2; D gene unclear. This CDR3 is 14 amino acids long. From germline, CDR1 is SNHLY and CDR2 FYNNEI. V dropped 1 base and J dropped 8 bases, with 14 bases sitting between them. This CDR3 reads CASSEGWARRGYTF. The DNA for the CDR3 is TGTGCCAGCAGTGAAGGGTGGGCACGGCGAGGCTACACCTTC.

J is TRBJ1-1 and V is TRBV9; D possibly corresponds to TRBD1 (5 bases). V was pared by 0 bases and J by 1 base, with 10 bases between. Germline values: CDR1 SGDLS, CDR2 YYNGEE. The CDR3 is 15 residues long. The CDR3 bases are TGTGCCAGCAGCGTAGAATCCGGGGGGAACACTGAAGCTTTCTTT. Translating it yields CASSVESGGNTEAFF. Looking up the rest from reference TRBV9 and TRBJ1-1 gives the full variable domain: DSGVTQTPKHLITATGQRVTLRCSPRSGDLSVYWYQQSLDQGLQFLIQYYNGEERAKGNILERFSAQQFPDLHSELNLSSLELGDSALYFCASSVESGGNTEAFFGQGTRLTVV.

The chain joins TRBV20-1 to TRBJ1-5, with 9 bases fitting TRBD1. The CDR3 loop spans 14 amino acids. V trimming: 3 bases; J trimming: 6 bases; junction bases outside the gene matches: 6. CDR1 and CDR2 from the germline V gene are DFQATT and SNEGSKA (reference sequence). The CDR3 sequence is CSASGTGLGQPQHF. CDR3 bases: TGCAGTGCTAGTGGGACAGGGCTTGGTCAGCCCCAGCATTTT.

The chain carries TRBV3-1 (or the pseudogene TRBV3-2) and TRBJ2-2, with TRBD2 as a possible D gene (6 bases). The V and J ends lost 0 bases and 2 bases respectively, with 13 bases between them. The germline gives CDR1 LGHDT, CDR2 YNNKEL (reference sequence). This CDR3 has 17 amino acids. This CDR3 is CASSQDHGSINTGELFF. The CDR3 DNA reads as TGTGCCAGCAGCCAAGACCACGGGAGTATTAACACCGGGGAGCTGTTTTTT.

This clone came up once. The chain couples TRBV6-5 to TRBJ1-3; 7 bases are shared with TRBD1. Trimming cost V 0 bases and J 6 bases; bases outside gene matches: 8. The CDR3 extends over 16 amino acids. Germline-derived CDR1 and CDR2 are MNHEY and SVGAGI. CDR3 protein: CASSYSIAGGENTIYF. CDR3 sequence (DNA): TGTGCCAGCAGTTACTCGATCGCAGGGGGTGAAAACACCATATATTTT.

This clone was observed a few times. The V call is TRBV7-9, the J call TRBJ2-2; possible D gene TRBD1, 5 bases. Germline V gene lookup returns CDR1 SEHNR and CDR2 FQNEAQ (reference sequence). This CDR3 contains 14 residues. Trimming stripped 2 bases from V and 3 bases from J, with 7 bases between. DNA of the CDR3: TGTGCCAGCAGCTTAATAGGGGACACCGGGGAGCTGTTTTTT. Its protein product is CASSLIGDTGELFF.

About this clone: The sample contains more than one DNA sequence encoding this CDR3. This chain uses TRBV7-3 with TRBJ2-2, with a possible D match to TRBD1 (6 bases). Germline assignment: CDR1 SGHTA and CDR2 FQGTGA. V shed 4 bases and J shed 4 bases, with 7 bases lying between them. The CDR3 totals 13 residues. Here the CDR3 DNA reads TGTGCCAGCAGCTCAGGGGCCACCGGGGAGCTGTTTTTT. Its translation: CASSSGATGELFF. Based on the CDR3 plus reference TRBV7-3 and TRBJ2-2, the full variable domain is GAGVSQTPSNKVTEKGKYVELRCDPISGHTALYWYRQSLGQGPEFLIYFQGTGAADDSGLPNDRFFAVRPEGSVSTLKIQRTERGDSAVYLCASSSGATGELFFGEGSRLTVL.

The J gene is TRBJ2-3, the V gene TRBV3-1 (or the pseudogene TRBV3-2); D remains unclear. Trimming left V 3 bases short and J 2 bases short, with 12 bases between. The CDR3 is made up of 15 amino acids. Germline CDR1 and CDR2: LGHDT and YNNKEL (reference sequence). The CDR3 is CASSHFRSPTDTQYF. CDR3 nucleotides: TGTGCCAGCAGCCACTTCCGGAGTCCCACAGATACGCAGTATTTT.

This clone appeared once. The chain has TRBV2 and TRBJ1-3; 10 bases match TRBD1. V lost 6 bases to trimming and J lost 0 bases; unmatched junction nucleotides: 8. Germline values: CDR1 SNHLY, CDR2 FYNNEI. This CDR3 has 17 amino acids. CDR3 loop: CASSSGQGRISGNTIYF. CDR3 nucleotides: TGTGCCAGCAGCTCGGGACAGGGGCGAATCTCTGGAAACACCATATATTTT.

The chain couples TRBV5-4 to TRBJ2-1; 10 nucleotides align to TRBD2. This CDR3 is 16 amino acids long. V trimming: 2 bases; J trimming: 0 bases; junction bases outside the gene matches: 2. Germline V gives CDR1 SGHNT, CDR2 YYREEE (reference sequence). The CDR3 protein is CASSFPSGSSYNEQFF. For the CDR3, the DNA is TGTGCCAGCAGCTTCCCTAGCGGGAGCTCCTACAATGAGCAGTTCTTC.

The chain is built from TRBV13 and TRBJ2-5, with 11 bases aligning to TRBD2. V dropped 4 bases and J dropped 2; count of bases not matched to a gene: 6. Looked up from germline, CDR1 is PRHDT and CDR2 is FYEKMQ (reference sequence). The CDR3 runs to 16 residues. Here the CDR3 DNA reads TGTGCCAGCAGCTCCCGGACTAGCGGGCAGCAAGAGACCCAGTACTTC. Translating it yields CASSSRTSGQQETQYF.

The chain combines TRBV23-1 with TRBJ1-2; 8 bases are shared with TRBD1. TRBV23-1 is placed among ORFs of uncertain function. V trimming: 3 bases; J trimming: 5 bases; junction bases outside the gene matches: 23. CDR3 length equals 20 residues. The CDR3 nucleotides are TGCGCCAGCAGTCAGCGAAATACTCGGCCAGGACAGGGTAATGGATATGGCTACACCTTC. Its translation is CASSQRNTRPGQGNGYGYTF.

This clone appeared once. The chain has TRBV16 and TRBJ2-5, with D perhaps matching TRBD1 (5 bases). CDR3 length equals 16 residues. CDR1 and CDR2 from the germline V gene are KGHSY and FQNENV. V lost 0 bases and J lost 1, with 12 bases in between. The CDR3 protein is CASSQSDRDIQETQYF. The CDR3 bases are TGTGCCAGCAGCCAATCAGACAGAGATATCCAAGAGACCCAGTACTTC.

The chain carries TRBV7-9 and TRBJ2-1; TRBD2 aligns across 9 bases. This CDR3 comprises 16 residues. Germline V gene lookup returns CDR1 SEHNR and CDR2 FQNEAQ (reference sequence). Trimming cost V 5 bases and J 9 bases; bases outside gene matches: 14. The CDR3 protein is CASSAPGLAPRGEQFF. CDR3 nucleotides: TGTGCCAGCAGCGCCCCGGGACTAGCCCCCCGGGGTGAGCAGTTCTTC.

V gene TRBV2 combines with J gene TRBJ1-5; the D is unclear. Trimming cost V 0 bases and J 1 base, with 7 bases left between them. Germline V lookup: CDR1 SNHLY, CDR2 FYNNEI. The CDR3 loop spans 15 amino acids. The CDR3 DNA reads as TGTGCCAGCAGTGAAGCACTGGTAAGCAATCAGCCCCAGCATTTT. This encodes CASSEALVSNQPQHF.

This clone was detected only once. This chain links TRBV13 with TRBJ1-1; D is unclear. The V gene's germline CDR1 is PRHDT and CDR2 FYEKMQ (reference sequence). V was cut by 1 base and J by 0 bases, with 15 bases left in between. CDR3 length equals 17 residues. The CDR3 nucleotides are TGTGCCAGCAGCTTAGTAGGAGGCAGCTCCATGAACACTGAAGCTTTCTTT. It translates to CASSLVGGSSMNTEAFF.

This chain links TRBV6-5 with TRBJ2-5; no clear D. This CDR3 comprises 13 residues. The V gene's germline CDR1 is MNHEY and CDR2 SVGAGI. V shed 4 bases and J shed 0 bases, with 6 bases lying between them. The CDR3 coding sequence is TGTGCCAGCAGTTTGAGTCACCAAGAGACCCAGTACTTC. Its protein product is CASSLSHQETQYF.

This chain connects TRBV6-1 to TRBJ1-1; D not certain. V gave up 1 base and J gave up 2 bases, with 8 bases separating them. Germline V lookup: CDR1 MNHNS, CDR2 SASEGT. CDR3 length equals 14 residues. CDR3 in DNA: TGTGCCAGCAGTGAAGTCCTCAGTAACACTGAAGCTTTCTTT. This encodes CASSEVLSNTEAFF.